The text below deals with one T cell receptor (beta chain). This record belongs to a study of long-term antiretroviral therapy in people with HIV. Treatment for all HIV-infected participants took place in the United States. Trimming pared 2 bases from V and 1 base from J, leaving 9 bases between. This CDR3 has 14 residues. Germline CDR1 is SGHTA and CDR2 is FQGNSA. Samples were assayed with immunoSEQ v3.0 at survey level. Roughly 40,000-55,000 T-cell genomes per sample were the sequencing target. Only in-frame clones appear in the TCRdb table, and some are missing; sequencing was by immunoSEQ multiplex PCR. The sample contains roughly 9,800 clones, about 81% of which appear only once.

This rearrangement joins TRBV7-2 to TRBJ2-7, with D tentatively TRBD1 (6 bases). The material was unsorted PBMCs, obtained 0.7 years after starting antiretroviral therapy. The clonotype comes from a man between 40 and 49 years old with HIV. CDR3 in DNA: TGTGCCAGCAGCTTACCGACAGGTTCCTACGAGCAGTACTTC. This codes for CASSLPTGSYEQYF.